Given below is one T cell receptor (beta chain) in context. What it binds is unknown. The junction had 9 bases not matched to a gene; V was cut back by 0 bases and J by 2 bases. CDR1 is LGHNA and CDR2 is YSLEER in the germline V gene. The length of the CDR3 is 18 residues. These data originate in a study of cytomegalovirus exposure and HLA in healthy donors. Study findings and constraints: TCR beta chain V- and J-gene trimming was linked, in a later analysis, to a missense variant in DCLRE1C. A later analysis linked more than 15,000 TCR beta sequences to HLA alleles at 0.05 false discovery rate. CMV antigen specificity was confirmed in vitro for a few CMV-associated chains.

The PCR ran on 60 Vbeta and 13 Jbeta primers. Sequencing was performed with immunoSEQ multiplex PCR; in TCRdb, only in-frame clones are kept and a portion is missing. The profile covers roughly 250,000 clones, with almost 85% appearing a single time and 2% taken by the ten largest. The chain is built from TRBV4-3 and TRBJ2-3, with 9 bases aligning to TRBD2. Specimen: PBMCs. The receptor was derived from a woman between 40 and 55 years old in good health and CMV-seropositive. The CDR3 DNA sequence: TGCGCCAGCAGCCAAGATCTGGGGGCTAGCGGGGTCACAGATACGCAGTATTTT. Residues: CASSQDLGASGVTDTQYF.